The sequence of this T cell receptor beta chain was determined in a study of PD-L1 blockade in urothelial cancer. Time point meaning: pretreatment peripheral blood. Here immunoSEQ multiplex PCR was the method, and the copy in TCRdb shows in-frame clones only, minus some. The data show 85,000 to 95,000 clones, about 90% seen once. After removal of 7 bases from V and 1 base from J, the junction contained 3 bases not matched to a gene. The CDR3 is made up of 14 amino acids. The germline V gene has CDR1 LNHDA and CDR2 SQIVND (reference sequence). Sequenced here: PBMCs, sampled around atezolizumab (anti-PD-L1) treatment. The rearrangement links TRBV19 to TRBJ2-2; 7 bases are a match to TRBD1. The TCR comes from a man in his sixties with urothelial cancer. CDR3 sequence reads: CASMWTGNTGELFF. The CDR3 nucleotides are TGTGCCAGTATGTGGACAGGGAACACCGGGGAGCTGTTTTTT.